This is a list of T cell receptor beta chains from one sample in a study of blood T cell repertoires in COVID-19. The repertoire was sequenced with immunoSEQ multiplex PCR; TCRdb's copy has only in-frame clones and lacks some. Counted here are 55,000 to 80,000 clones, approximately 90% occurring once; the ten biggest clones make up less than 2%. The sequenced sample was peripheral blood. Receptor source: a human donor in a cohort sampled during active COVID-19. CDR3s include the opening cysteine and the closing phenylalanine or tryptophan. A D gene is named only where the DNA matches it firmly. Expanded clones are given a class, and other clones once, few, many or no size at all.

TRBV29-1,15,.,TRBJ1-5,.,TGCAGCGTTGCCGACGGGGTATTGGGCAATCAGCCCCAGCATTTT,CSVADGVLGNQPQHF
TRBV4-2,17,TRBD2,TRBJ2-1,.,TGTGCCAGCAGCCGACACAGCGGGAAAGGAGGCCACAATGAGCAGTTCTTC,CASSRHSGKGGHNEQFF
TRBV7-3,15,.,TRBJ2-2,.,TGTGCCAGCAGCTTAAGCCTAGCCGCCCGAGGGGAGCTGTTTTTT,CASSLSLAARGELFF
TRBV9,14,.,TRBJ1-2,.,TGTGCCAGCAGCGTAGAATCTGCGTATCATGGCTACACCTTC,CASSVESAYHGYTF
TRBV27,14,TRBD1,TRBJ2-7,.,TGTGCCAGCAGGGTGATAGGGGGCTTCGACGAGCAGTACTTC,CASRVIGGFDEQYF
TRBV7-8,12,.,TRBJ2-7,once,TGTGCCAGCAGCTTTCGTTCCTACGAGCAGTACTTC,CASSFRSYEQYF
TRBV28,12,.,TRBJ1-1,.,TGTGCCAGCAGTTCACAGCACACTGAAGCTTTCTTT,CASSSQHTEAFF
TRBV5-4,13,.,TRBJ2-5,.,TGTGCCAGCAGCTCGACAGGTCAAGAGACCCAGTACTTC,CASSSTGQETQYF
TRBV5-1,15,TRBD2,TRBJ2-2,.,TGCGCCAGCAGCCCCGCAGGACTAGCAGCCGGGGAGCTGTTTTTT,CASSPAGLAAGELFF
TRBV4-3,16,TRBD1,TRBJ2-7,.,TGCGCCAGCAGCCAACGACAGGGGCACCCCTTCTACGAGCAGTACTTC,CASSQRQGHPFYEQYF
TRBV11-3,20,TRBD2,TRBJ2-5,.,TGTGCCAGCAGCTCGCGTTCGTCCGGGACACACCAGCGGGAGAGGGAGACCCAGTACTTC,CASSSRSSGTHQRERETQYF
TRBV2,12,TRBD1,TRBJ2-7,.,TGTGCCAGCACCCAGGGGGCGGGGGAGCAGTACTTC,CASTQGAGEQYF